This TCR beta chain was observed in a study of CXCR3-negative and CXCR3-positive naive CD8 T cells. Libraries of TRB cDNA were made by 5' RACE and carried UMIs. TCRdb re-called the 5' RACE reads and catalogs CDR3 proteins one per entry, DNA excluded. This sample carries around 90,000 distinct CDR3 sequences, with less than 1.1% going to the ten biggest clones. The CDR3 is 15 amino acids. The TCR sequence derives from a human donor in good health. Some clones in this sample may be carry-over from other donors' samples. The rearrangement joins TRBV12-3 or TRBV12-4 to TRBJ2-7; TCRdb outputs TRBD2, but without DNA this stays unchecked. The sample comprised naive CXCR3- CD8+ T cells from blood. Subset denoted: CD45RO-CCR7+CD27+CD95- naive CD8+ T cells lacking CXCR3 (TNR3-). The chain's CDR3 is CASSPFAGESYEQYF.